This entry describes one TCR beta chain. This record comes from a study of cytomegalovirus exposure and HLA in healthy donors. Study overall: Earlier, 150 million to 200 million T cells were analyzed, and about 120 million unique TCR beta sequences were found among them.

The germline gives CDR1 SGHRS, CDR2 YFSETQ. Trimming cost V 0 bases and J 9 bases, with 10 bases left between them. The CDR3 consists of 13 residues. Both 60 Vbeta primers and 13 Jbeta primers went into the PCR. Assay used: immunoSEQ multiplex PCR; TCRdb lists only in-frame clones, some missing. The data contain around 90,000 clones, roughly 86% of them seen just once; the ten biggest clones take up over 8.5%. This TCR was recovered from a man aged 30-40 years in good health and CMV-seropositive. Specimen: PBMCs. The V gene is TRBV5-1, the J gene TRBJ2-1; a weak D match, TRBD2 (5 bases). The CDR3 sequence is CASSLVLRGEQFF. CDR3 coding DNA: TGCGCCAGCAGCTTGGTTCTACGGGGTGAGCAGTTCTTC.